This T cell receptor (beta chain) is drawn from a study of blood T cell repertoires in COVID-19. At the level of the study: The origin of the acute and convalescent COVID-19 samples was the United States, Italy and Spain. T cells, B-cell-depleted T cells, or PBMCs provided the cDNA or gDNA that served as material.

Trimming shortened V by 5 bases and J by 5 bases, and 11 bases separated the two germline ends. Looked up from germline, CDR1 is SGHTA and CDR2 is FQGTGA. The CDR3 runs to 13 residues. Original handling: By means of reference gene primer amplification, nucleated cell counts were estimated. This table comes from immunoSEQ multiplex PCR, and its TCRdb copy is limited to in-frame clones, with some not included. From that table come the V and J calls and clone size; the DNA was used to work out D and trimming. The sample holds about 160,000 clones, over 75% seen once. This chain connects TRBV7-3 to TRBJ2-3; TRBD2 might be the D (6 bases). The clonotype originates from a human donor in a cohort sampled during active COVID-19. Sample: peripheral blood. DNA for the CDR3: TGTGCCAGCAGCATGACTAGGGTAGATACGCAGTATTTT. This codes for CASSMTRVDTQYF.